This T cell receptor (beta chain) was found in a study of blood T cell repertoires in COVID-19. Across the whole study: Nucleic acid was either cDNA or gDNA, and it came from T cells, B-cell-depleted T cells, or PBMCs.

Participants reported their clinical history, and cohort assignment relied on those reports. Donors in Cohort 3 who had recovered were those with two negative PCRs, healthcare professional clearance, or resolution of their symptoms. Produced via immunoSEQ multiplex PCR; TCRdb's table is partial and in-frame only. The sample shows 350,000 to 450,000 clones, around 89% of them seen only once. The CDR3 length is 19 residues. Germline V gives CDR1 SEHNR, CDR2 FQNEAQ (reference sequence). Trimming left V 5 bases short and J 1 base short, with 23 bases between. Specimen: PBMCs or T cells enriched from blood (not recorded which). This receptor was obtained from a man aged 30 to 45 who had recovered from COVID-19. The chain links TRBV7-9 to TRBJ1-4, with D maybe TRBD1 (6 bases). CDR3 in amino acids: CASSPAGTSRRITNEKLFF. Written as DNA, the CDR3 is TGTGCCAGCAGCCCCGCCGGGACATCGAGACGGATAACTAATGAAAAACTGTTTTTT.